The text below deals with one T cell receptor (beta chain). The antigen is not known. The CDR3 sequence is 15 residues long. Germline V CDR1 and CDR2: SGHAT, FQNNGV. V gave up 6 bases and J gave up 6 bases; unmatched junction bases: 8. These data come from a study of cytomegalovirus exposure and HLA in healthy donors. Study results and limitations: In an earlier analysis, about 87% or about 30%: the productive usage of most TCR beta V segments.

The PCR ran on 60 Vbeta and 13 Jbeta primers. Measured with immunoSEQ multiplex PCR; TCRdb has only the in-frame clones, and not every one. Of about 98,000 clones listed, 70% to 80% are singletons. The sample taken for sequencing was PBMCs. The clonotype was recovered from a man between 18 and 29 years old in good health and CMV-seropositive. V usage is TRBV11-2 and J usage is TRBJ1-6, with TRBD1 matching 7 bases. The CDR3 DNA is TGTGCCAGCAGACCCGGGACAGCACCTAATTCACCCCTCCACTTT. Its translation: CASRPGTAPNSPLHF.